Sequencing of this TCR beta chain was carried out in a study of pediatric ulcerative colitis. Rectal tissue came from one to two pinch biopsies taken at colonoscopy. Findings and caveats of the study: Compared with controls, ulcerative colitis showed greater blood-rectum clone sharing. No controls had the two rectal clonotypes shared by ulcerative colitis patients.

Notes on this clone: Its antigen remains unidentified.

The data were produced by immunoSEQ multiplex PCR, yet TCRdb's version contains in-frame clones alone and is incomplete. The sample lists 35,000 to 45,000 clones; over 70% were seen once. This CDR3 contains 15 residues. Germline V gene sequence: CDR1 MGHRA, CDR2 YSYEKL. V was cut by 4 bases and J by 3 bases, with 13 bases left in between. The sequence was collected from a boy aged 5 to 17 with severe ulcerative colitis. Sequences were obtained from gut tissue. The chain joins TRBV4-1 to TRBJ2-1, with D tentatively TRBD2 (6 bases). The CDR3 is CASSLRDSNYNEQFF. As DNA, the CDR3 is TGCGCCAGCAGCCTCCGGGACTCCAACTACAATGAGCAGTTCTTC.